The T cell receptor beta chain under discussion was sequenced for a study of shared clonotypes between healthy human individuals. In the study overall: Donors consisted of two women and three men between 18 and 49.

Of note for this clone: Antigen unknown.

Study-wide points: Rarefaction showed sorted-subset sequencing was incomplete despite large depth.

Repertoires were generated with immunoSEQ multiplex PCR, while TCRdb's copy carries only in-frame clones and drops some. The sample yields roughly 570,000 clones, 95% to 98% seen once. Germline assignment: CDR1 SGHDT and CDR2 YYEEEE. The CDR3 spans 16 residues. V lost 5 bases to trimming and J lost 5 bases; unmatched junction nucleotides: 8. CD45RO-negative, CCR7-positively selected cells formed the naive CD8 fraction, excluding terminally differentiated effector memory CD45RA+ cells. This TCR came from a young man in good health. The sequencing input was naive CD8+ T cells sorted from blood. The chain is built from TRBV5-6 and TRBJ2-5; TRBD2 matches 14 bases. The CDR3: CASSPGLAGGSETQYF. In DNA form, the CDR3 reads TGTGCCAGCAGTCCTGGACTAGCGGGAGGTTCGGAGACCCAGTACTTC.